These T cell receptor beta chains were read from a single sample in a study of T cells after yellow fever vaccination. TCRdb fed the 5' RACE reads into MiXCR, producing one record per CDR3 protein. The data hold some 400,000 distinct CDR3 sequences, with approximately 19% observed a single time. The sequencing here drew on PBMCs, taken before the yellow fever booster vaccination. The receptors originated from a man aged 18 to 30 who received the YFV17D yellow fever vaccine. Each CDR3 is given with its conserved first and last residue. A D gene is named only where the DNA matches it firmly. Where a row states a size, it is once, few, many or the class of an expanded clone; other rows omit it.

size,J,D,V,DNA,CDR3
.,TRBJ2-3,.,TRBV5-1,TGCGCCAGCAGCTTGGGGACACCCGATGGGGATACGCAGTATTTT,CASSLGTPDGDTQYF
.,TRBJ2-2,TRBD1,TRBV5-1,TGCGCCAGCAGCGAGGGACAGCTCACCGGGGAGCTGTTTTTT,CASSEGQLTGELFF
few,TRBJ1-1,.,TRBV20-1,TGCAGTGCTAGTCTGGGGGCCCGAGAAGCTTTCTTT,CSASLGAREAFF
.,TRBJ2-6,.,TRBV7-2,TGTGCCAGCAGCGACCTGGCTCTTGGGGCCAACGTCCTGACTTTC,CASSDLALGANVLTF
few,TRBJ1-4,.,TRBV4-2,TGTGCCAGCAGCCAGAAACGATCTAATGAAAAACTGTTTTTT,CASSQKRSNEKLFF
few,TRBJ1-4,.,TRBV5-5,TGTGCCAGCAGCTTCTCCAGTTCTGAAAAACTGTTTTTT,CASSFSSSEKLFF
.,TRBJ1-5,TRBD1,TRBV20-1,TGCAGTGCTAACAGGGGCGATCAGCCCCAGCATTTT,CSANRGDQPQHF
many,TRBJ2-3,TRBD1,TRBV20-1,TGCAGTGCTGGACAGGCCCGGACAGATACGCAGTATTTT,CSAGQARTDTQYF
.,TRBJ1-1,TRBD1,TRBV20-1,TGCAGTGCTAGGTTTCGGGACAGGACTGAAGCTTTCTTT,CSARFRDRTEAFF
few,TRBJ2-5,.,TRBV21-1,TGTGCCAGCAGCACGCGGAAGGGGTCAGGGGTTGAGGGAGAGACCCAGTACTTC,CASSTRKGSGVEGETQYF
few,TRBJ1-3,.,TRBV20-1,TGCAGTGCTCGACTCATCTCTGGAAACACCATATATTTT,CSARLISGNTIYF
.,TRBJ1-1,.,TRBV4-1,TGCGCCAGCAGCCAAGGGGACGTCGGGAACACTGAAGCTTTCTTT,CASSQGDVGNTEAFF
.,TRBJ1-1,.,TRBV20-1,TGCAGCGGGGGTGAAGCTTTCTTT,CSGGEAFF
.,TRBJ1-1,.,TRBV20-1,TGCAGTGCTAGACCACGCAGGACGAACACTGAAGCTTTCTTT,CSARPRRTNTEAFF
few,TRBJ2-6,.,TRBV11-1,TGTGCCAGCAGCTCCAGCATCGGGGCCAACGTCCTGACTTTC,CASSSSIGANVLTF
few,TRBJ2-5,.,TRBV18,TGTGCCAGCTCACCGACAGGGGAGGGAGTGACCCAGTACTTC,CASSPTGEGVTQYF
.,TRBJ2-3,TRBD2,TRBV4-3,TGCGCCAGCAGCCAAGAATCGGTCGGCGGGGGGGCTGGTGGAGATACGCAGTATTTT,CASSQESVGGGAGGDTQYF
.,TRBJ2-3,.,TRBV20-1,TGCAGTGCTAGAGGGCCAGGGGACCCTGGGTATACGCAGTATTTT,CSARGPGDPGYTQYF
.,TRBJ1-1,.,TRBV6-1,TGTGCCAGCAGTGAAGCGGTGAGGGGCACCGACACTGAAGCTTTCTTT,CASSEAVRGTDTEAFF
.,TRBJ2-5,.,TRBV4-2,TGTGCCAGCAGCCAAGAGGGTAGCTTGATTCGAGAGACCCAGTACTTC,CASSQEGSLIRETQYF
few,TRBJ1-2,.,TRBV12-3/TRBV12-4,TGTGCCAGCAGTCTCCCGGGAGGAGCTCTTTCTGGCTACACCTTC,CASSLPGGALSGYTF
.,TRBJ2-3,TRBD2,TRBV2,TGTGCCAGCAGTGGGGGTAGCGGGGGGGCGGATACGCAGTATTTT,CASSGGSGGADTQYF
few,TRBJ2-3,TRBD1,TRBV5-1,TGCGCCAGCAGCAGGGACAGGGGTGTTAGGGGCACAGATACGCAGTATTTT,CASSRDRGVRGTDTQYF
few,TRBJ1-1,.,TRBV7-2,TGTGCCAAGGGAGCTAACACTGAAGCTTTCTTT,CAKGANTEAFF
few,TRBJ1-2,.,TRBV20-1,TGCAGTGCTAGTTTTCCGACCGGCTATGGCTACACCTTC,CSASFPTGYGYTF